What follows are 14 T cell receptor beta chains derived from one specimen sequenced in a study of tumor-infiltrating lymphocytes in primary liver carcinoma. Starting material for RNA and DNA co-extraction consisted of about 17-34 mg of unsorted bulk tissue. Priming with a constant-region primer yielded TCR beta cDNA from roughly 0.45 ug total RNA. Investigators got TCR beta libraries out of three nested multiplex PCR rounds, done with slightly modified ARM-PCR. Running 10 cycles apiece, the first two PCR rounds relied on TRBV1-TRBV30 forward primers together with a C-beta reverse primer. TCRdb redid the calling of the multiplex PCR reads with MiXCR, one entry per CDR3 protein. Found here are about 29,000 distinct CDR3 sequences, about 79% of them singletons; the top ten hold around 33%. The sequencing sample was made of liver tumor tissue from sampling region 5. Sample subset: tumor region T5, tumor centre. The receptors shown here come from a man aged 35-49 years with primary liver carcinoma and hepatitis B virus infection.

Note on this clonotype: The final CDR3 position lacks the conserved phenylalanine or tryptophan, pointing to a likely read error. The DNA is omitted, as the CDR3 cannot be located on it reliably, and the CDR3 follows TCRdb's listing. CDR3 amino acids: CASSSGRASLNEQLL. The genes are TRBV28 and TRBJ2-1; the D call TRBD2 from the table was never checked on the DNA. Germline assignment: CDR1 MDHEN and CDR2 SYDVKM. The CDR3 length equals 15 residues, ends included.

Turning to this clonotype: One junction end disagrees with the germline gene, perhaps due to a read error. This chain links TRBV4-1 with TRBJ1-1, with D uncertain. CDR1 and CDR2 (germline): MGHRA, YSYEKL. The CDR3 sequence is 13 residues long. CDR3 protein: CANSREVGTEAFF. In nucleotides, the CDR3 is TGCGCCAACAGCCGGGAGGTGGGGACTGAAGCTTTCTTT.

Comment on this clonotype: The junction departs from germline at one end; a sequencing error may be responsible. The rearrangement links TRBV6-1 to TRBJ2-3; TRBD2 is a possible D gene (5 bases). The CDR3 has 16 residues. Looked up from germline, CDR1 is MNHNS and CDR2 is SASEGT. The CDR3 loop is CASSALGGSSTDTRYF. The CDR3 DNA reads TGTGCCAGCAGTGCGCTTGGTGGGTCTAGCACAGATACGCGGTATTTT.

Concerning this clonotype: Given a much more abundant clone one base away, this may be a read error. This sequence joins TRBV7-9 and TRBJ1-1; D is unclear. V shed 7 bases and J shed 1 base, with 7 bases lying between them. The CDR3 runs 12 residues. Per germline, CDR1 SEHNR and CDR2 FQNEAQ (reference sequence). Here the CDR3 reads CASTQWNTEAFF. The CDR3 bases are TGTGCCAGCACCCAGTGGAACACTGAAGCTTTCTTT.

Concerning this clonotype itself: One junction end disagrees with the germline gene, perhaps due to a read error. CDR3 nucleotide sequence: TGTGCCAGTAGTTACTTGATTTCTGGACTAGCGAACACCGGGGAGCTGTTTTTT. Translating it yields CASSYLISGLANTGELFF. This chain links TRBV6-6 with TRBJ2-2, with 7 positions matching TRBD2. The CDR3 runs to 18 residues. Germline V CDR1 and CDR2: MNHNY, SVGAGI (reference sequence).

Points on this clonotype: The germline gene is not matched at one end of the junction; a read error may be the cause. This chain joins TRBV2 and TRBJ2-7; D may be TRBD2 (6 bases). The germline CDR1 and CDR2 sequences are SNHLY and FYNNEI. This CDR3 contains 14 residues. CDR3 sequence: CASSFTGSSYVQYF. CDR3 coding DNA: TGTGCCAGCAGCTTTACCGGGAGCTCCTACGTGCAGTACTTC.

As for this clonotype: This CDR3 fails to terminate in the conserved phenylalanine or tryptophan, so it likely reflects a read error. V usage is TRBV10-2 and J usage is TRBJ1-1; unclear D gene. The CDR3 runs to 14 residues. The germline CDR1 and CDR2 sequences are WSHSY and SAAADI. V lost 2 bases and J lost 5, with 12 bases in between. The CDR3 spells CASSETEGLTEAFL. The DNA for the CDR3 is TGCGCCAGCAGTGAGACAGAGGGCTTAACTGAAGCTTTCTTG.

Concerning this clonotype: Lacking the conserved final phenylalanine or tryptophan, this CDR3 likely reflects a read error. This chain connects TRBV4-1 to TRBJ1-2; D is undetermined. The germline V gene encodes CDR1 MGHRA and CDR2 YSYEKL. The length of the CDR3 is 14 residues. V shed 2 bases and J shed 2 bases, with 9 bases lying between them. The CDR3 region is CASSQWDRNYGYTI. Here the CDR3 DNA reads TGCGCCAGCAGCCAATGGGATAGGAACTATGGCTACACCATC.

This clonotype has just a few counts. This CDR3 fails to terminate in the conserved phenylalanine or tryptophan, so it likely reflects a read error. V is TRBV5-5 and J is TRBJ2-1; TRBD1 agrees at 8 bases. From germline, CDR1 is SGHKS and CDR2 YYEKEE (reference sequence). V was pared by 4 bases and J by 1 base, with 4 bases of the junction left unmatched. This CDR3 region has 15 residues. CDR3 protein: CASSPGQGSYNEQFR. The CDR3 DNA sequence: TGTGCCAGCAGCCCTGGACAGGGTTCCTACAATGAGCAGTTCCGT.

Remarks on this clonotype: The junction differs from germline at one of its ends, possibly a read error. The chain recombines TRBV6-6 with TRBJ1-2; 9 bases line up with TRBD1. CDR3 length: 15 amino acids. Germline lookup yields CDR1 MNHNY and CDR2 SVGAGI (reference sequence). Written as DNA, the CDR3 is TGTGTCAGCAGCTACTCGGGACAGGGCGACTATGGCTACAACTTC. Protein product: CVSSYSGQGDYGYNF.

This clonotype is medium-sized within its sample. CDR3 coding DNA: TGTGCCAGCACCTCGGGCCTCTACGAGCAGTACTTC. It translates to CASTSGLYEQYF. The chain recombines TRBV12-3 or TRBV12-4 with TRBJ2-7, with no clear D. The CDR3 sequence is 12 residues long. V lost 7 bases to trimming and J lost 3 bases, with 10 bases between them.

This clonotype ranks as medium-sized. V is TRBV14 and J is TRBJ2-1; D perhaps matches TRBD1 (5 bases). Germline V lookup: CDR1 SGHDN, CDR2 FVKESK. There are 16 residues in the CDR3. Trimming pared 5 bases from V and 0 bases from J, leaving 14 bases between. In nucleotides, the CDR3 is TGTGCCAGCAGCGCGCCAGGAGACAGCTCCTACAATGAGCAGTTCTTC. Translating it yields CASSAPGDSSYNEQFF.

This clonotype occurred once. This CDR3 is missing its conserved last phenylalanine or tryptophan, likely due to a read error. The CDR3 sequence is CASNARWGQGDEQFL. The CDR3 DNA reads TGTGCCAGCAATGCGCGGTGGGGACAGGGCGATGAGCAGTTCCTC. The chain employs TRBV6-1 and TRBJ2-1; 9 positions agree with TRBD1. The V gene's germline CDR1 is MNHNS and CDR2 SASEGT. CDR3 length: 15 amino acids. V lost 7 bases, J lost 8 bases, and 12 bases stayed unmatched.

A single count supports this clonotype. The junction shows a germline mismatch at one end, possibly a read error. The chain uses TRBV28 and TRBJ1-1, with D hard to call. This CDR3 comprises 11 residues. Germline values: CDR1 MDHEN, CDR2 SYDVKM. As DNA, the CDR3 is TGTGACAGCAGCCACATAACTGAAACTTTCTTT. Encoded protein: CDSSHITETFF.